This section outlines one TCR beta chain sequence together with its context. Germline V lookup: CDR1 MNHEY, CDR2 SMNVEV (reference sequence). CDR3 length: 16 residues. V gave up 6 bases and J gave up 7 bases; unmatched junction bases: 14. This sample was taken from a study of blood T cell repertoires in COVID-19. Turning to the study itself: COVID-19 samples, acute and convalescent, were from the United States, Italy and Spain. The analysed material was cDNA or gDNA that came from T cells, B-cell-depleted T cells, or PBMCs.

Original analysis: For nucleated cells, counts were estimated from reference gene primer amplification. Method: immunoSEQ multiplex PCR; TCRdb's copy keeps in-frame clones and lacks some. The V and J calls and clone size come from that table; D and trimming were worked out from the DNA. The sample records 150,000 to 200,000 clones, 80% to 90% being singletons. The chain joins TRBV27 to TRBJ2-2, with TRBD2 matching over 7 bases. The source is a man in his fifties or sixties with acute or convalescent COVID-19. The sample consisted of peripheral blood. DNA of the CDR3: TGTGCCAGCAGGGGGCTGGGGGGAGGGCCCCACGGGGAGCTGTTTTTT. This translates into CASRGLGGGPHGELFF.